These 20 T cell receptor beta chains were all obtained from the same sample, sequenced in a study of cytomegalovirus exposure and HLA in healthy donors. Use of 60 Vbeta and 13 Jbeta primers characterized the PCR. Clones were sequenced by immunoSEQ multiplex PCR, and TCRdb holds only the in-frame ones, with some missing. The data hold 150,000 to 160,000 clones, with around 81% observed a single time. The source material was PBMCs. These receptors all stem from a woman aged 40 to 55 in good health and CMV-seropositive.

V usage is TRBV4-1 and J usage is TRBJ1-1, with 7 bases fitting TRBD1. This CDR3 is 15 amino acids long. The germline CDR1 and CDR2 sequences are MGHRA and YSYEKL. Trimming removed 4 bases from V and 3 bases from J; junction bases left unmatched: 8. CDR3 protein: CASSRAGTADTEAFF. The CDR3 DNA sequence: TGCGCCAGCAGCCGTGCCGGGACAGCGGACACTGAAGCTTTCTTT.

V is TRBV28 and J is TRBJ2-5; 8 nucleotides agree with TRBD1. The length of the CDR3 is 13 residues. V gave up 6 bases and J gave up 4 bases; unmatched junction bases: 4. The germline V gene has CDR1 MDHEN and CDR2 SYDVKM. The CDR3 nucleotides are TGTGCCAGCAGAATAACAGGGGGAGAGACCCAGTACTTC. It translates to CASRITGGETQYF.

Points on this clone: A junction end diverges from the germline sequence, so it may reflect a read error. The chain has TRBV5-1 and TRBJ2-3; tentatively, D is TRBD2 (5 bases). The CDR3 is made up of 15 amino acids. CDR1 and CDR2 from the germline V gene are SGHRS and YFSETQ. CDR3 sequence reads: CASSLAVASIDTQYF. DNA of the CDR3: TGCGCCAGCAGCTTGGCCGTGGCTAGCATAGATACGCAGTATTTT.

V is TRBV19 and J is TRBJ1-2; 7 positions agree with TRBD1. Losses at the gene ends were 4 bases for V and 2 bases for J; bases not matched to a gene: 7. This CDR3 is 15 amino acids long. CDR1 and CDR2 (germline): LNHDA, SQIVND (reference sequence). CDR3 sequence: CASSTGQVWNYGYTF. For the CDR3, the DNA is TGTGCCAGTAGTACCGGACAGGTTTGGAACTATGGCTACACCTTC.

The rearrangement joins TRBV7-3 to TRBJ2-3, with 9 positions matching TRBD2. Germline assignment: CDR1 SGHTA and CDR2 FQGTGA. After removal of 5 bases from V and 9 bases from J, the junction contained 9 bases not matched to a gene. CDR3 size: 14 residues. In nucleotides, the CDR3 is TGTGCCAGCAGCCAAGTAGCGGGAGAGGGGACGCAGTATTTT. Residues: CASSQVAGEGTQYF. The full variable domain, in which reference TRBV7-3 and TRBJ2-3 provide the parts outside the CDR3, is GAGVSQTPSNKVTEKGKYVELRCDPISGHTALYWYRQSLGQGPEFLIYFQGTGAADDSGLPNDRFFAVRPEGSVSTLKIQRTERGDSAVYLCASSQVAGEGTQYFGPGTRLTVL.

The V and J genes are TRBV9 and TRBJ2-1, with D possibly matching TRBD1 (6 bases). Germline V gene lookup returns CDR1 SGDLS and CDR2 YYNGEE. The CDR3 extends over 14 amino acids. V shed 2 bases and J shed 6 bases, with 12 bases lying between them. In nucleotides, the CDR3 is TGTGCCAGCAGCGTTGGGGGCGACCTCAATGAGCAGTTCTTC. Protein product: CASSVGGDLNEQFF.

The chain recombines TRBV18 with TRBJ2-3, with TRBD2 identical over 8 bases. The CDR3 sequence is 14 residues long. Trimming removed 1 base from V and 4 bases from J; junction bases left unmatched: 1. From germline, CDR1 is KGHSH and CDR2 LQKENI. The CDR3 region has the DNA TGTGCCAGCTCACCACTAGCGGGATCAGATACGCAGTATTTT. Its protein product is CASSPLAGSDTQYF. Complete variable domain (other parts from reference TRBV18 and TRBJ2-3): NAGVMQNPRHLVRRRGQEARLRCSPMKGHSHVYWYRQLPEEGLKFMVYLQKENIIDESGMPKERFSAEFPKEGPSILRIQQVVRGDSAAYFCASSPLAGSDTQYFGPGTRLTVL.

This chain links TRBV14 with TRBJ2-1; TRBD1 matches at 7 bases. CDR3 length: 19 residues. V lost 3 bases and J lost 6; bases outside the gene matches: 20. Germline V CDR1 and CDR2: SGHDN, FVKESK. The CDR3 here is CASSQRGLTGRPKLNEQFF. Here the CDR3 DNA reads TGTGCCAGCAGCCAGAGGGGGCTGACAGGGCGCCCTAAGCTCAATGAGCAGTTCTTC.

The CDR3 loop reads CASSVAIYEQYF. In DNA, the CDR3 is TGTGCCAGCAGCGTTGCGATATACGAGCAGTACTTC. This chain joins TRBV2 and TRBJ2-7; D is unresolved. Germline CDR1 is SNHLY and CDR2 is FYNNEI. The CDR3 runs to 12 residues. The germline V and J ends were trimmed by 6 bases and 4 bases, with 10 bases remaining between them.

This clone occurred once. The chain is built from TRBV2 and TRBJ2-1; D might be TRBD2 (5 bases). The CDR3 extends over 15 amino acids. Germline V gene sequence: CDR1 SNHLY, CDR2 FYNNEI. V was trimmed by 6 bases and J by 3 bases, leaving 15 bases between them. This CDR3 reads CASSRLTSGYNEQFF. Written as DNA, the CDR3 is TGTGCCAGCAGCCGACTAACCAGTGGCTACAATGAGCAGTTCTTC. The variable domain in full, with the rest retrieved from reference TRBV2 and TRBJ2-1, is EPEVTQTPSHQVTQMGQEVILRCVPISNHLYFYWYRQILGQKVEFLVSFYNNEISEKSEIFDDQFSVERPDGSNFTLKIRSTKLEDSAMYFCASSRLTSGYNEQFFGPGTRLTVL.

The V gene is TRBV19, the J gene TRBJ1-5; D uncertain. The CDR3 sequence is 15 residues long. CDR1 LNHDA and CDR2 SQIVND come from the germline V gene (reference sequence). Deletions cut 1 base from V and 2 bases from J, with 9 bases between. DNA of the CDR3: TGTGCCAGTAGTATAGCATTGCAGGGCAATCAGCCCCAGCATTTT. It codes for CASSIALQGNQPQHF.

The chain uses TRBV6-6 and TRBJ2-5; 9 bases align to TRBD1. CDR1 and CDR2 (germline): MNHNY, SVGAGI (reference sequence). This CDR3 is 15 amino acids long. Trimming at V came to 6 bases and at J to 3 bases, leaving 8 bases not matched to a gene. The CDR3 DNA reads TGTGCCAGCAGCTCGCTACAGGGGGCGAAAGAGACCCAGTACTTC. Translated: CASSSLQGAKETQYF.

This chain links TRBV19 with TRBJ2-7, with D maybe TRBD1 (6 bases). Germline CDR1 reads LNHDA; CDR2 reads SQIVND (reference sequence). The CDR3 covers 14 residues. V gave up 1 base and J gave up 3 bases, with 10 bases separating them. The CDR3 is CASSIGVQGYEQYF. The CDR3 DNA sequence: TGTGCCAGTAGTATAGGGGTACAGGGCTACGAGCAGTACTTC.

J is TRBJ2-7 and V is TRBV6-5, with 11 bases matching TRBD1. This CDR3 contains 14 residues. V was clipped by 5 bases and J by 6 bases; unmatched bases: 6. Germline V gene data show CDR1 as MNHEY and CDR2 as SVGAGI. The CDR3 is CASSQWTGGSEQYF. The CDR3 nucleotides read TGTGCCAGCAGTCAATGGACAGGGGGCAGCGAGCAGTACTTC.

The chain employs TRBV7-9 and TRBJ2-1, with 7 bases lining up with TRBD1. Germline CDR1 reads SEHNR; CDR2 reads FQNEAQ (reference sequence). Losses at the gene ends were 4 bases for V and 4 bases for J; bases not matched to a gene: 16. The CDR3 has 18 amino acids. The CDR3 nucleotides are TGTGCCAGCAGCTCTCCTATCCCCTCCGACAGGGTATACAATGAGCAGTTCTTC. This encodes CASSSPIPSDRVYNEQFF. The entire variable domain, with the rest obtained from reference TRBV7-9 and TRBJ2-1, is as follows: DTGVSQNPRHKITKRGQNVTFRCDPISEHNRLYWYRQTLGQGPEFLTYFQNEAQLEKSRLLSDRFSAERPKGSFSTLEIQRTEQGDSAMYLCASSSPIPSDRVYNEQFFGPGTRLTVL.

The chain links TRBV4-1 to TRBJ2-1; 14 bases line up with TRBD2. The J segment lost 9 bases and the V segment lost 3 bases, leaving 7 bases of the junction unmatched. CDR3 length: 16 residues. The germline V gene encodes CDR1 MGHRA and CDR2 YSYEKL. CDR3 region: CASSHWGLAGVSEQFF. CDR3 bases: TGCGCCAGCAGCCATTGGGGACTAGCGGGAGTCTCTGAGCAGTTCTTC.

The rearrangement joins TRBV5-1 to TRBJ1-2; 7 bases agree with TRBD1. Trimming removed 4 bases from V and 7 bases from J; junction bases left unmatched: 16. CDR1 is SGHRS and CDR2 is YFSETQ in the germline V gene. CDR3 length: 16 amino acids. The chain's CDR3 is CASSRDRQGRRVGYTF. The CDR3, as DNA: TGCGCCAGCAGCCGCGACCGACAGGGACGGAGAGTTGGCTACACCTTC.

This clone was seen a handful of times. The CDR3 is CAWSPPLMKGQPQHF. CDR3 DNA sequence: TGTGCCTGGAGTCCCCCACTAATGAAGGGGCAGCCCCAGCATTTT. The V gene is TRBV30, the J gene TRBJ1-5; TRBD1 is a possible D gene (5 bases). The ends were cut back, 2 bases at V and 7 bases at J, with 18 bases in the middle. CDR1 and CDR2 (germline): GTSNPN, SVGIG (reference sequence). The CDR3 runs 15 residues.

This chain links TRBV7-2 with TRBJ1-2; 7 bases match TRBD1. CDR3 length: 17 residues. Germline CDR1 SGHTA, CDR2 FQGNSA. V lost 5 bases and J lost 2; bases outside the gene matches: 14. DNA for the CDR3: TGTGCCAGCAGCCGTGGGGGACAGTTTTACTCCAACTATGGCTACACCTTC. This sequence encodes CASSRGGQFYSNYGYTF.

The chain employs TRBV9 and TRBJ2-3, with D possibly being TRBD2 (6 bases). CDR1 and CDR2 (germline): SGDLS, YYNGEE. This CDR3 is built from 16 residues. V gave up 0 bases and J gave up 1 base, with 12 bases separating them. This CDR3 is CASSVAASARTDTQYF. CDR3 DNA: TGTGCCAGCAGCGTAGCGGCTAGCGCCCGCACAGATACGCAGTATTTT.